This TCR beta chain was captured by sequencing in a study of blood T cell repertoires in COVID-19. At the level of the study: Collection of acute and convalescent COVID-19 samples took place in the United States, Italy and Spain. T cells, B-cell-depleted T cells, or PBMCs provided the cDNA or gDNA that served as material.

This clone was seen only a few times. Study processing details: Researchers report that nucleated cell counts were estimated from reference gene primer amplification. The table came from immunoSEQ multiplex PCR; TCRdb's copy has only in-frame clones and leaves some out. V and J calls and clone size are given by that table; D and trimming were obtained from the DNA. Of fewer than 90,000 clones listed, about nine tenths were seen once; the top ten hold over 12%. Material: peripheral blood. The receptor was isolated from a male donor with acute or convalescent COVID-19.

CDR3 amino acids: CASSLSIVGGKVYTGELFF. CDR3 DNA sequence: TGTGCCAGCAGCTTATCGATTGTCGGGGGGAAAGTTTACACCGGGGAGCTGTTTTTT. This chain joins TRBV11-2 and TRBJ2-2, with 7 bases lining up with TRBD2. This CDR3 region has 19 residues. In germline, CDR1 is SGHAT, CDR2 FQNNGV. V was clipped by 2 bases and J by 3 bases; unmatched bases: 15. Filled out from reference TRBV11-2 and TRBJ2-2, the complete variable domain reads EAGVAQSPRYKIIEKRQSVAFWCNPISGHATLYWYQQILGQGPKLLIQFQNNGVVDDSQLPKDRFSAERLKGVDSTLKIQPAKLEDSAVYLCASSLSIVGGKVYTGELFFGEGSRLTVL.